This T cell receptor (beta chain) was sequenced during a study of response to subunit inactivated influenza vaccine (dated by TCRdb to between 2018 and 2020). About the investigation overall: Deep quantitative profiling of the T cell receptor repertoire was used in the study to follow responses to a trivalent subunit inactivated influenza vaccine.

The sample holds a few counts of this clonotype. Its antigen specificity is not known. It has no much larger one-base neighbor in the sample; base qualities were not kept. CDR1 and CDR2 are read off the germline V gene as SQVTM and ANQGSEA. The CDR3 spans 14 residues, from the cysteine through the phenylalanine. Kept here is only the CDR3 DNA, which spans 42 bases and is read in frame from base 1. V is pruned by 8 bases and J by 2 bases, leaving 9 bases of the junction without a gene match. Summary of the overall study and its limitations: It was suggested by the authors that each seasonal influenza vaccination may recruit only a limited number of new T cells.

Libraries were constructed by RT-PCR. Data came from an Illumina HiSeq 2500. TCRdb reprocessed the public reads (quality trimming at Q25 with fastp, clone calling with MiXCR) and kept in-frame beta chains. CDR3 protein duplicates are merged, each entry listing the most common genes and DNA. The sample table contains 550,000 to 650,000 distinct CDR3 sequences; only one count was recorded for about 12% of them. The ten largest clones represent roughly 10% of the sample. The origin of this receptor is a man aged 50 or older who received an inactivated influenza vaccine. Donor details come from another sample of the same person, matched by shared clones. Sequencing used PBMCs from blood, obtained on the day of vaccination. The chain was built from TRBV29-1 and TRBJ2-1, with 7 middle bases fitting TRBD2. In nucleotide form, the sequence is TGCAGCACCCTAGCGGTCGGGGCCTACAATGAGCAGTTCTTC. Its coded protein is CSTLAVGAYNEQFF.